The sequence of this T cell receptor beta chain was determined in a study of CD8 T cells in Susac syndrome. The overall study: There were Susac syndrome patients who were therapy-naive at blood draw, others on corticosteroids, and others on intravenous immunoglobulin alone.

A quantity of 0.5 to 1 ug RNA underwent reverse transcription using random hexamers. Amplification of TCR beta CDR3 by immunoSEQ multiplex PCR spanned 54 Vbeta and 13 Jbeta. TCRdb re-called the immunoSEQ multiplex PCR reads through MiXCR, storing one row per CDR3 protein. The data show about 210,000 distinct CDR3 sequences, over 90% seen once. The CDR3 totals 14 residues. With 1 base removed from V and 4 bases from J, the gap between germline ends came to 10 bases. Germline loops: CDR1 SGHAT, CDR2 FQNNGV. TCR beta sequencing covered blood CD8+ and CD4+ T cells. The patients with Susac syndrome satisfied recently defined diagnostic criteria for either definite or probable disease.

This chain joins TRBV11-2 and TRBJ1-2, with a weak D call TRBD1 (5 bases). The material sequenced was CD4+ T cells from PBMCs. The sequence came from a human donor with Susac syndrome. The CDR3 DNA is TGTGCCAGCAGCTTAGCAGGGTTCAGCTATGGCTACACCTTC. Translating it yields CASSLAGFSYGYTF.